One T cell receptor (beta chain) is described in this entry. Its antigen is unknown. The CDR3 is 16 residues long. The V and J ends lost 0 bases and 0 bases respectively, with 11 bases between them. Germline lookup yields CDR1 SGHRS and CDR2 YFSETQ. The entry originates in a study of shared clonotypes between healthy human individuals. Study-level findings and limits: Clonotypes shared by all four sorted-subset donors had higher generation probabilities than non-shared clonotypes.

Template for every sorted-subset replicate PCR totaled 150 to 250 ng DNA, tens of thousands of T cell genomes. Authors' data handling: Filtering was not the same, since immunoSEQ gave junction-only sequences without quality scores. Produced via immunoSEQ multiplex PCR; TCRdb's table is partial and in-frame only. V and J calls and clone size are as listed in that table; D and trimming were resolved from the DNA. The sample has about 2.4 million clones, roughly 93% seen once. The sequence came from a man aged 18 to 29 in good health. Some clones in this sample may be carry-over from other donors' samples. The chain links TRBV5-1 to TRBJ2-3; possibly TRBD1 or TRBD2 for D (5 bases each). The material sequenced was naive CD4+ T cells from PBMCs. Subset reported: CD45RA+ positively selected. The CDR3 nucleotides are TGCGCCAGCAGCTTGGGACTCCGGGACAGCACAGATACGCAGTATTTT. Protein: CASSLGLRDSTDTQYF. The full variable domain, completed using reference TRBV5-1 and TRBJ2-3, is KAGVTQTPRYLIKTRGQQVTLSCSPISGHRSVSWYQQTPGQGLQFLFEYFSETQRNKGNFPGRFSGRQFSNSRSEMNVSTLELGDSALYLCASSLGLRDSTDTQYFGPGTRLTVL.